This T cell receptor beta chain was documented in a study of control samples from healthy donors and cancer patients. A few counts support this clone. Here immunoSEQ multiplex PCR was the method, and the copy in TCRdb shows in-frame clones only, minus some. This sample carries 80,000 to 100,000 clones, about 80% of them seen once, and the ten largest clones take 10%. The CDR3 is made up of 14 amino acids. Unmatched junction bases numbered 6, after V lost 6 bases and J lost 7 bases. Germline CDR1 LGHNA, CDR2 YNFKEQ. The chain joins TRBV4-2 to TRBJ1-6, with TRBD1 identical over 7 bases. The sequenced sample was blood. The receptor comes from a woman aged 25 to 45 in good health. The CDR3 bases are TGTGCCAGCAGTACGACAGGGCTGAATTCACCCCTCCACTTT. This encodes CASSTTGLNSPLHF.